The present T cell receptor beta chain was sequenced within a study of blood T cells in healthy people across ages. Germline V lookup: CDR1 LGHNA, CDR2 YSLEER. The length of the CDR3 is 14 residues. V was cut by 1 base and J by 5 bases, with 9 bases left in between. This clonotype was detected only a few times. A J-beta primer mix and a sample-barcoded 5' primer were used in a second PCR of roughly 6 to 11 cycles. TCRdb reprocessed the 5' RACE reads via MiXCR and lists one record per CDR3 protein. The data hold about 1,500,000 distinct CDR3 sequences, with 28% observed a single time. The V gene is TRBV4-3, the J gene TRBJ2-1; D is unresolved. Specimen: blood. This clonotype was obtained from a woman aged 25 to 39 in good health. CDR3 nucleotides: TGCGCCAGCAGCCAAGGGATCTGGGACAATGAGCAGTTCTTC. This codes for CASSQGIWDNEQFF.